This T cell receptor (beta chain) is from a study of vaccination effects on CD4 cells after COVID-19. Under the ViraFEST assay, PBMC were stimulated with viral peptide pools so that antigen-specific CD4+ T cells expanded. Sequencing was performed afterwards. The authors isolated CD4+ T cells after about 10 days of culture. A few million PBMC were placed in each well, which was supplemented with 10 IU/ml IL-2 and around 9.4 ug/ml peptides. A half-medium replacement with IL-2 medium was carried out on days 3 and 7. Regarding the study as a whole: Whether induced by infection or by vaccine, clones showed marked clonal contraction late after vaccination.

Produced via immunoSEQ multiplex PCR; TCRdb's table is partial and in-frame only. This table holds about 20,000 clones, around two thirds found once. About this clone: The antigen remains undetermined.

This CDR3 has 14 amino acids. The germline CDR1 and CDR2 sequences are SGHAT and FQNNGV. V was clipped by 0 bases and J by 5 bases, with 10 bases between them. The source is a human donor who received a COVID-19 vaccine. J is TRBJ1-1 and V is TRBV11-2; D gene uncertain. Sequenced material: CD4+ T cells from PBMCs cultured with HCoV-229E spike peptides, taken before COVID-19 vaccination. For the CDR3, the DNA is TGTGCCAGCAGCTTAGATCCATTTCTTACTGAAGCTTTCTTT. Its translation is CASSLDPFLTEAFF. Filled out from reference TRBV11-2 and TRBJ1-1, the complete variable domain reads EAGVAQSPRYKIIEKRQSVAFWCNPISGHATLYWYQQILGQGPKLLIQFQNNGVVDDSQLPKDRFSAERLKGVDSTLKIQPAKLEDSAVYLCASSLDPFLTEAFFGQGTRLTVV.